Reported below is one T cell receptor (beta chain). Its antigen remains unidentified. The assay was immunoSEQ multiplex PCR, and TCRdb's table has in-frame clones only and misses some. Of roughly 100,000 clones listed, under 90% are singletons. This CDR3 is 14 amino acids long. Germline V gene data show CDR1 as SGHTA and CDR2 as FQGNSA. V lost 2 bases and J 4 bases, leaving 6 bases between the germline ends. The data derive from a study of radiotherapy plus CTLA-4 blockade in lung cancer. Study-wide context: Objective response was observed in roughly a sixth of patients, and disease control in 31%. General study results and limits: Early blood T cell clone dynamics reportedly forecast response best, with interferon-beta. Radiotherapy with ipilimumab was followed by blood expansion of tumor-derived clones.

Enrolled patients, whose metastatic non-small-cell lung cancer was chemo-refractory, received focal radiation plus CTLA-4 blockade with ipilimumab. The chain has TRBV7-2 and TRBJ1-6; unclear D gene. The sequencing used peripheral blood, collected from a patient treated with radiotherapy plus ipilimumab. The TCR sequence derives from a human donor with non-small cell lung cancer that progressed on radiotherapy plus ipilimumab. Some clones in this sample may be carry-over from other donors' samples. The CDR3 reads CASSLQVYNSPLHF. The DNA of the CDR3 is TGTGCCAGCAGCTTACAGGTGTATAATTCACCCCTCCACTTT.